Detailed here is one TCR beta chain. What it binds is unknown. Only in-frame clones appear in the TCRdb table, and some are missing; sequencing was by immunoSEQ multiplex PCR. This sample yields 95,000 to 120,000 clones, of which roughly 86% are seen a single time; approximately 3.3% belongs to the top ten. The CDR3 has 13 residues. The V end lost 0 bases, the J end lost 6 bases, and 7 bases lay between the germline ends. Per germline, CDR1 MNHEY and CDR2 SVGAGI. This specimen comes from a study of T cell responses to AZD1222 COVID-19 vaccine. Overall study findings and caveats: Clonal diversity may have been underestimated, and the donors were mostly white British, with more females than males.

The specimen was peripheral blood, collected on day 0 of AZD1222 vaccination. This receptor was taken from an adult in good health. This chain uses TRBV6-5 with TRBJ2-3; D unclear. The CDR3 DNA follows: TGTGCCAGCAGTTACTCCAGTATGGATACGCAGTATTTT. Translated: CASSYSSMDTQYF.